This T cell receptor (beta chain) was identified during a study of OX40 agonist ivuxolimab in advanced cancers. The CDR3 contains 14 residues. Germline assignment: CDR1 MNHEY and CDR2 SVGAGI. V shed 5 bases, J shed 5 bases, and the junction held 6 bases outside the gene matches. Only in-frame clones appear in the TCRdb table, and some are missing; sequencing was by immunoSEQ multiplex PCR. The sample comprises 60,000 or so clones, about 82% of which are singletons, and under 3% rests with the top ten. Sample: CD4+ or CD8+ T cells sorted from blood, taken in a trial of the OX40 agonist ivuxolimab. The V call is TRBV6-5, the J call TRBJ1-5, with 7 bases lining up with TRBD1. The TCR originated in an adult with an advanced solid tumor such as melanoma, head and neck, liver or kidney cancer. The CDR3 spells CASSLQGTHQPQHF. Written as DNA, the CDR3 is TGTGCCAGCAGTCTACAGGGGACGCATCAGCCCCAGCATTTT.